This passage covers 32 T cell receptor beta chains from one sample sequenced in a study of blood T cell repertoires in COVID-19. TCRdb's table, derived via immunoSEQ multiplex PCR, lists solely in-frame clones and lacks some. The table shows 200,000 to 300,000 clones, with around 87% occurring only once. The specimen was peripheral blood. These receptor sequences come from an older woman with active or convalescent COVID-19.

V gene TRBV19 combines with J gene TRBJ1-2; D remains unclear. This CDR3 contains 14 residues. V dropped 0 bases and J dropped 5 bases, with 10 bases sitting between them. Germline V gene lookup returns CDR1 LNHDA and CDR2 SQIVND (reference sequence). CDR3 residues: CASSIDLGQYGYTF. CDR3 DNA: TGTGCCAGTAGTATAGATCTAGGCCAGTATGGCTACACCTTC.

This clone appeared once. The chain joins TRBV27 to TRBJ2-2; the match to TRBD1 covers 8 bases. The ends lost 8 bases at V and 4 bases at J; junction bases unmatched: 9. The germline V gene has CDR1 MNHEY and CDR2 SMNVEV (reference sequence). The CDR3 is 15 residues long. For the CDR3, the DNA is TGTGCCAGCGGCTTCAGGGGGCCCCTCACCGGGGAGCTGTTTTTT. It yields the protein CASGFRGPLTGELFF.

The chain has TRBV23-1 and TRBJ1-2; 7 bases are shared with TRBD1. TRBV23-1 belongs to the ORF category, with a function that is uncertain. There are 10 residues in the CDR3. V dropped 9 bases and J dropped 14; count of bases not matched to a gene: 9. The CDR3 is CASTEGALTF. CDR3 DNA: TGCGCCAGTACAGAGGGGGCGCTTACCTTC.

J is TRBJ2-5 and V is TRBV6-2 or TRBV6-3; D is perhaps TRBD1 (6 bases). The length of the CDR3 is 13 residues. Trimming removed 4 bases from V and 7 bases from J, with 13 bases in between. The V gene's germline CDR1 is MNHEY and CDR2 SVGEGT. The CDR3 spells CASSSDSVGTQYF. The CDR3 region has the DNA TGTGCCAGCAGTTCGGACAGCGTCGGGACCCAGTACTTC.

V gene TRBV4-3 combines with J gene TRBJ1-2, with 7 bases fitting TRBD1. The CDR3 has 14 amino acids. V shed 5 bases, J shed 5 bases, and the junction held 8 bases outside the gene matches. Germline CDR1 and CDR2: LGHNA and YSLEER. CDR3 amino acids: CASSKTGVPYGYTF. CDR3 DNA: TGCGCCAGCAGCAAAACAGGGGTTCCATATGGCTACACCTTC.

This clone has only a few counts. The chain couples TRBV24-1 to TRBJ2-7; possible D gene TRBD1, 7 bases. Germline lookup yields CDR1 KGHDR and CDR2 SFDVKD. This CDR3 region has 14 residues. The V end lost 2 bases, the J end lost 3 bases, and 10 bases lay between the germline ends. CDR3 region: CATSDSGGHYEQYF. CDR3 nucleotide sequence: TGTGCCACCAGTGATTCAGGGGGGCACTACGAGCAGTACTTC.

The J gene is TRBJ1-3, the V gene TRBV6-6; perhaps TRBD1 as D (6 bases). This CDR3 region has 15 residues. Trimming cost V 6 bases and J 4 bases, with 16 bases left between them. Germline-derived CDR1 and CDR2 are MNHNY and SVGAGI (reference sequence). The CDR3 nucleotides are TGTGCCAGCAGCGGGGCAGGGGAGAGGGGAAACACCATATATTTT. Translating it yields CASSGAGERGNTIYF.

The chain has TRBV7-6 and TRBJ1-2; D possibly corresponds to TRBD1 (6 bases). Per the germline V gene, CDR1 is SGHVS and CDR2 is FNYEAQ. This CDR3 contains 16 residues. V was clipped by 1 base and J by 6 bases, with 18 bases between them. The CDR3 region is CASSLVWGRSGDGYTF. CDR3 DNA: TGTGCCAGCAGCTTAGTTTGGGGGAGATCAGGGGATGGCTACACCTTC.

The chain employs TRBV4-1 and TRBJ1-3; D might be TRBD1 (6 bases). Germline CDR1 reads MGHRA; CDR2 reads YSYEKL. The CDR3 has 16 residues. V gave up 3 bases and J gave up 5 bases, with 17 bases separating them. CDR3 sequence: CASSHPLLGQRNTIYF. CDR3 in DNA: TGCGCCAGCAGCCACCCACTCCTCGGACAGCGAAACACCATATATTTT.

V and J are TRBV5-1 and TRBJ2-5; 7 nucleotides align to TRBD2. Germline CDR1 and CDR2: SGHRS and YFSETQ. V dropped 5 bases and J dropped 0; count of bases not matched to a gene: 7. This CDR3 has 15 residues. The CDR3 DNA is TGCGCCAGCAGTTCGAGCGGGGTCTACCAAGAGACCCAGTACTTC. Translating gives CASSSSGVYQETQYF. The full variable domain, its missing parts supplied by reference TRBV5-1 and TRBJ2-5, is KAGVTQTPRYLIKTRGQQVTLSCSPISGHRSVSWYQQTPGQGLQFLFEYFSETQRNKGNFPGRFSGRQFSNSRSEMNVSTLELGDSALYLCASSSSGVYQETQYFGPGTRLLVL.

The chain couples TRBV6-2 or TRBV6-3 to TRBJ1-1, with D hard to call. Trimming removed 2 bases at V and 1 base at J, with 5 bases between. This CDR3 is 13 amino acids long. Germline V lookup: CDR1 MNHEY, CDR2 SVGEGT. The CDR3 DNA reads as TGTGCCAGCAGTTACCCAGGGAACACTGAAGCTTTCTTT. The encoded protein is CASSYPGNTEAFF.

This clone was recorded once. J is TRBJ2-7 and V is TRBV13; TRBD1 aligns across 7 bases. CDR3 length equals 14 residues. V shed 4 bases, J shed 4 bases, and the junction held 7 bases outside the gene matches. Germline V gene data show CDR1 as PRHDT and CDR2 as FYEKMQ (reference sequence). CDR3 nucleotide sequence: TGTGCCAGCAGCTCGACAGGGATTGGGTACGAGCAGTACTTC. This encodes CASSSTGIGYEQYF. Looking up the rest from reference TRBV13 and TRBJ2-7 gives the full variable domain: AAGVIQSPRHLIKEKRETATLKCYPIPRHDTVYWYQQGPGQDPQFLISFYEKMQSDKGSIPDRFSAQQFSDYHSELNMSSLELGDSALYFCASSSTGIGYEQYFGPGTRLTVT.

The rearrangement uses TRBV21-1 and TRBJ2-1; the table's D gene call, TRBD2, was not cross checked with the DNA. TRBV21-1 is shown as a pseudogene. The CDR3 is 15 amino acids. For the CDR3, the DNA is TGTGCCAGCAGCGGACTAGCGGGGGGTCTCAATGAGCAGTTCTTC. It yields the protein CASSGLAGGLNEQFF.

The CDR3 here is CASSLLGESLYSNEKLFF. Here the CDR3 DNA reads TGTGCCAGCAGCTTGTTAGGGGAATCTCTCTACAGTAATGAAAAACTGTTTTTT. The rearrangement joins TRBV5-6 to TRBJ1-4; a possible D gene is TRBD1 (5 bases). The CDR3 extends over 18 amino acids. Germline V CDR1 and CDR2: SGHDT, YYEEEE. V gave up 1 base and J gave up 4 bases, with 20 bases separating them.

The rearrangement links TRBV27 to TRBJ2-1, with D unclear. The CDR3 extends over 12 amino acids. V dropped 3 bases and J dropped 5 bases, with 5 bases sitting between them. Germline V CDR1 and CDR2: MNHEY, SMNVEV (reference sequence). The CDR3 loop reads CASSFRDNEQFF. In DNA, the CDR3 is TGTGCCAGCAGTTTCCGGGACAATGAGCAGTTCTTC.

J is TRBJ1-4 and V is TRBV7-6; TRBD1 aligns across 7 bases. The CDR3 is made up of 12 amino acids. The germline CDR1 and CDR2 sequences are SGHVS and FNYEAQ. With 11 bases clipped from V and 5 bases from J, the junction kept 5 bases outside the gene matches. The CDR3 DNA reads TGTGCCGCAGGGGGTTTAAATGAAAAACTGTTTTTT. It translates to CAAGGLNEKLFF.

The chain combines TRBV7-2 with TRBJ2-2; 10 bases line up with TRBD2. V lost 5 bases to trimming and J lost 6 bases; unmatched junction nucleotides: 9. This CDR3 contains 16 residues. Germline V CDR1 and CDR2: SGHTA, FQGNSA. The CDR3 loop is CASSPGTSVSSGELFF. In nucleotides, the CDR3 is TGTGCCAGCAGCCCCGGGACTAGCGTTTCGTCCGGGGAGCTGTTTTTT.

The chain employs TRBV6-2 or TRBV6-3 and TRBJ2-7; 7 bases align to TRBD1. The CDR3 is 13 amino acids. J was trimmed by 2 bases and V by 6 bases; bases with no gene match: 4. CDR1 is MNHEY and CDR2 is SVGEGT in the germline V gene. CDR3 in amino acids: CASSRDSPYEQYF. DNA for the CDR3: TGTGCCAGCAGCCGGGACAGCCCCTACGAGCAGTACTTC.

This sequence joins TRBV9 and TRBJ2-5, with D tentatively TRBD2 (5 bases). The CDR3 contains 12 residues. From germline, CDR1 is SGDLS and CDR2 YYNGEE. V was cut by 0 bases and J by 5 bases, with 5 bases left in between. CDR3 sequence reads: CASSVGGETQYF. The CDR3 region has the DNA TGTGCCAGCAGCGTAGGAGGGGAGACCCAGTACTTC.

The V gene is TRBV5-4, the J gene TRBJ1-5, with a possible D match to TRBD1 (5 bases). Germline V gene data show CDR1 as SGHNT and CDR2 as YYREEE (reference sequence). CDR3 length: 15 residues. V lost 0 bases to trimming and J lost 0 bases, with 7 bases between them. The CDR3 loop reads CASSLGGVSNQPQHF. In DNA form, the CDR3 reads TGTGCCAGCAGCTTGGGGGGGGTTAGCAATCAGCCCCAGCATTTT.

The J gene is TRBJ2-2, the V gene TRBV2; no definite D call. Deletions cut 4 bases from V and 4 bases from J, with 4 bases between. Germline V gene lookup returns CDR1 SNHLY and CDR2 FYNNEI. The CDR3 loop spans 12 amino acids. The CDR3: CASSGGTGELFF. The CDR3 nucleotides are TGTGCCAGCAGTGGAGGCACCGGGGAGCTGTTTTTT. The entire variable domain, with the rest obtained from reference TRBV2 and TRBJ2-2, is as follows: EPEVTQTPSHQVTQMGQEVILRCVPISNHLYFYWYRQILGQKVEFLVSFYNNEISEKSEIFDDQFSVERPDGSNFTLKIRSTKLEDSAMYFCASSGGTGELFFGEGSRLTVL.

The chain has TRBV4-2 and TRBJ1-1, with D maybe TRBD1 (6 bases). The CDR3 spans 14 residues. Germline loops: CDR1 LGHNA, CDR2 YNFKEQ. Trimming pared 4 bases from V and 1 base from J, leaving 10 bases between. CDR3: CASSRPGQNTEAFF. DNA for the CDR3: TGTGCCAGCAGCCGCCCGGGACAGAACACTGAAGCTTTCTTT.

This rearrangement joins TRBV24-1 to TRBJ2-7; D possibly corresponds to TRBD1 (6 bases). The CDR3 loop spans 13 amino acids. Germline lookup yields CDR1 KGHDR and CDR2 SFDVKD. V lost 5 bases, J lost 3 bases, and 10 bases lay in between. CDR3 loop: CATSGLRGYEQYF. CDR3 coding DNA: TGTGCCACCAGTGGCCTCAGGGGCTACGAGCAGTACTTC.

Notes on this clone: Sequence at one end of the junction differs from germline and may be a read error. The rearrangement joins TRBV10-3 to TRBJ1-1; 9 bases match TRBD1. The CDR3 runs 14 residues. Germline V gene sequence: CDR1 ENHRY, CDR2 SYGVKD. The CDR3 protein is CAIKMTGGNAEAFF. In nucleotides, the CDR3 is TGTGCCATCAAGATGACAGGGGGGAACGCTGAAGCTTTCTTT.

This rearrangement joins TRBV24-1 to TRBJ2-3, with D perhaps TRBD1 (6 bases). This CDR3 has 14 residues. Trimming took off 3 bases at V and 5 bases at J, with 11 bases between the two ends. The germline V gene encodes CDR1 KGHDR and CDR2 SFDVKD. The CDR3 loop is CATSDPRGGDTQYF. In DNA, the CDR3 is TGTGCCACCAGTGATCCTCGAGGGGGAGATACGCAGTATTTT.

The chain joins TRBV7-8 to TRBJ1-5, with D possibly TRBD1 on 5 matching bases. Germline CDR1 and CDR2: SGHVS and FQNEAQ. This CDR3 spans 14 amino acids. V lost 1 base and J 7 bases, leaving 11 bases between the germline ends. CDR3 in DNA: TGTGCCAGCAGCTTAGTACAGGAAGGCCAGCCCCAGCATTTT. Translating gives CASSLVQEGQPQHF.

This clone was seen only once. The V gene is TRBV6-2 or TRBV6-3, the J gene TRBJ1-3; 7 nucleotides agree with TRBD1. This CDR3 has 15 amino acids. Germline trimming cut 6 bases from V and 0 bases from J; bases unmatched to any gene: 5. Germline CDR1 and CDR2: MNHEY and SVGEGT. The DNA for the CDR3 is TGTGCCAGCAGCAGGGACAGCGTCTCTGGAAACACCATATATTTT. Residues: CASSRDSVSGNTIYF.

The sample holds one count of this clone. The CDR3 sequence is CASGGAGNNEQFF. CDR3 nucleotides: TGTGCCTCCGGGGGGGCAGGGAACAATGAGCAGTTCTTC. The chain employs TRBV15 and TRBJ2-1, with 8 bases that match TRBD2. V shed 11 bases and J 5 bases; nucleotides not matched to a gene: 8. The CDR3 spans 13 residues. Germline V lookup: CDR1 LNHNV, CDR2 YYDKDF (reference sequence). Full variable domain (missing parts from reference TRBV15 and TRBJ2-1): DAMVIQNPRYQVTQFGKPVTLSCSQTLNHNVMYWYQQKSSQAPKLLFHYYDKDFNNEADTPDNFQSRRPNTSFCFLDIRSPGLGDTAMYLCASGGAGNNEQFFGPGTRLTVL.

The CDR3 DNA reads as TGCAGCGTGGACAGGGGGAGGACTGAAGCTTTCTTT. This translates into CSVDRGRTEAFF. V gene TRBV29-1 combines with J gene TRBJ1-1; 10 bases map to TRBD1. Losses at the gene ends were 6 bases for V and 5 bases for J; bases not matched to a gene: 3. Germline assignment: CDR1 SQVTM and CDR2 ANQGSEA. The CDR3 spans 12 residues.

The V gene is TRBV5-4, the J gene TRBJ1-1; TRBD1 matches at 9 bases. Germline V CDR1 and CDR2: SGHNT, YYREEE (reference sequence). The trim removed 2 bases at V and 8 bases at J, leaving 13 bases unmatched. The CDR3 length is 16 residues. The CDR3 region is CASSFKLRDREIEAFF. CDR3 bases: TGTGCCAGCAGCTTTAAACTCCGGGACAGGGAGATCGAAGCTTTCTTT.

This sequence joins TRBV6-2 or TRBV6-3 and TRBJ2-7; D uncertain. The CDR3 is 14 amino acids. Per the germline V gene, CDR1 is MNHEY and CDR2 is SVGEGT. V lost 6 bases and J 8 bases, leaving 20 bases between the germline ends. The CDR3 spells CASSQQTPWAKQYF. The CDR3 nucleotides read TGTGCCAGCAGCCAACAGACCCCTTGGGCAAAGCAGTACTTC.

This chain connects TRBV10-2 to TRBJ2-3, with a possible D match to TRBD1 (6 bases). CDR1 is WSHSY, CDR2 SAAADI, per germline. Trimming shortened V by 8 bases and J by 3 bases, and 15 bases separated the two germline ends. The CDR3 length is 14 residues. Here the CDR3 DNA reads TGCGCCAGCCGTGTTGGGGGACAAACAGATACGCAGTATTTT. Its translation is CASRVGGQTDTQYF.